Presented here are 7 T cell receptor beta chains from one specimen sequenced in a study of T cell responses to AZD1222 COVID-19 vaccine. TCRdb keeps only in-frame clones here, not all; method: immunoSEQ multiplex PCR. The sample yields about 88,000 clones, 92% seen once. The source material was peripheral blood, sampled on day 0 of AZD1222 vaccination. The receptors shown here come from an adult in good health.

The rearrangement uses TRBV2 and TRBJ1-5; D unresolved. Germline V gene lookup returns CDR1 SNHLY and CDR2 FYNNEI. The CDR3 has 15 amino acids. V was cut by 4 bases and J by 2 bases, with 12 bases left in between. In DNA, the CDR3 is TGTGCCAGCAGTGCGACCGCGCCAGGCAATCAGCCCCAGCATTTT. Its protein product is CASSATAPGNQPQHF.

The CDR3 reads CASSHNRDYGEQYF. The CDR3 region has the DNA TGTGCCAGCAGTCATAACAGAGACTACGGAGAGCAGTACTTC. The V call is TRBV27, the J call TRBJ2-7; a weak D match, TRBD2 (5 bases). The CDR3 spans 14 residues. Germline loops: CDR1 MNHEY, CDR2 SMNVEV (reference sequence). V dropped 5 bases and J dropped 7 bases, with 18 bases sitting between them.

The chain has TRBV11-1 and TRBJ1-2; no reliable D call. Germline lookup yields CDR1 SGHAT and CDR2 FQDESV (reference sequence). Trimming left V 5 bases short and J 8 bases short, with 18 bases between. The CDR3 covers 14 residues. The CDR3 nucleotides read TGTGCCAGCAGCCTAGTCGAAGGGTATCGGGGCTACACCTTC. Translated: CASSLVEGYRGYTF.

This rearrangement joins TRBV19 to TRBJ2-7; 10 bases map to TRBD2. Trimming removed 3 bases from V and 5 bases from J; junction bases left unmatched: 10. Germline assignment: CDR1 LNHDA and CDR2 SQIVND (reference sequence). This CDR3 comprises 16 residues. CDR3 amino acids: CASSISPSGSIHEQYF. CDR3 sequence (DNA): TGTGCCAGTAGTATTTCGCCTAGCGGGAGTATCCACGAGCAGTACTTC.

The chain couples TRBV6-6 to TRBJ2-3; no clear D. Trimming took off 5 bases at V and 6 bases at J, with 9 bases between the two ends. Per the germline V gene, CDR1 is MNHNY and CDR2 is SVGAGI (reference sequence). This CDR3 has 12 amino acids. The CDR3: CASSPPGDTQYF. CDR3 sequence (DNA): TGTGCCAGCAGTCCGCCCGGGGATACGCAGTATTTT.

The rearrangement joins TRBV28 to TRBJ2-5, with D hard to call. With 6 bases removed from V and 0 bases from J, the gap between germline ends came to 17 bases. Germline CDR1 and CDR2: MDHEN and SYDVKM. This CDR3 has 16 residues. The CDR3 DNA is TGTGCCAGCAGCCAACCGGCGGAGAGGTACCAAGAGACCCAGTACTTC. This codes for CASSQPAERYQETQYF.

J is TRBJ2-1 and V is TRBV18, with 9 bases that match TRBD2. From germline, CDR1 is KGHSH and CDR2 LQKENI. The CDR3 runs 15 residues. Trimming removed 3 bases from V and 9 bases from J; junction bases left unmatched: 9. CDR3 coding DNA: TGTGCCAGCTCACCTCTCGCTAGCGGGATGGGTGAGCAGTTCTTC. Residues: CASSPLASGMGEQFF.